These 13 T cell receptor beta chains share one sample of origin, sequenced in a study of T cell changes during pregnancy in multiple sclerosis. Repertoires were generated with immunoSEQ multiplex PCR, while TCRdb's copy carries only in-frame clones and drops some. The sample has under 50,000 clones; roughly nine tenths are singletons. The source material was peripheral blood, sampled in the first trimester of pregnancy. The receptors originated from a female donor in good health, enrolled as a control in a pregnancy study.

The chain links TRBV6-1 to TRBJ1-1; 11 nucleotides line up with TRBD1. Germline V CDR1 and CDR2: MNHNS, SASEGT. The V and J ends lost 6 bases and 5 bases, in that order; junction bases with no gene match: 8. CDR3 size: 15 residues. CDR3: CASRDRGRLGTEAFF. DNA for the CDR3: TGTGCCAGCAGGGACAGGGGGCGCTTAGGAACTGAAGCTTTCTTT.

V and J are TRBV5-4 and TRBJ2-2; D remains ambiguous. The CDR3 runs to 12 residues. Trimming removed 4 bases from V and 4 bases from J, with 5 bases in between. Germline values: CDR1 SGHNT, CDR2 YYREEE (reference sequence). As DNA, the CDR3 is TGTGCCAGCAGCCATAGCACCGGGGAGCTGTTTTTT. Encoded protein: CASSHSTGELFF.

The rearrangement uses TRBV27 and TRBJ1-1, with 7 nucleotides matching TRBD1. The V and J ends lost 6 bases and 5 bases, in that order; junction bases with no gene match: 6. CDR3 length equals 13 residues. Germline V CDR1 and CDR2: MNHEY, SMNVEV (reference sequence). DNA for the CDR3: TGTGCCAGCAGATACAGGGGCGGTACTGAAGCTTTCTTT. This encodes CASRYRGGTEAFF.

The gene calls are TRBV6-1 and TRBJ1-5, with 7 bases matching TRBD1. Germline CDR1 and CDR2: MNHNS and SASEGT. The junction had 4 bases not matched to a gene; V was cut back by 1 base and J by 7 bases. This CDR3 spans 14 amino acids. The CDR3 loop is CASSEGGGTQPQHF. The CDR3 nucleotides are TGTGCCAGCAGTGAAGGAGGGGGCACACAGCCCCAGCATTTT.

This rearrangement joins TRBV6-6 to TRBJ2-7; TRBD1 might be the D (5 bases). This CDR3 is 16 amino acids long. The V gene's germline CDR1 is MNHNY and CDR2 SVGAGI (reference sequence). V was pared by 0 bases and J by 2 bases, with 14 bases between. DNA of the CDR3: TGTGCCAGCAGTTACTCTGACAGCTACGTCCCCTACGAGCAGTACTTC. It is translated as CASSYSDSYVPYEQYF.

This chain connects TRBV27 to TRBJ1-2, with 7 bases fitting TRBD1. V lost 5 bases to trimming and J lost 4 bases; unmatched junction nucleotides: 10. Germline V gene lookup returns CDR1 MNHEY and CDR2 SMNVEV (reference sequence). The CDR3 extends over 15 amino acids. The CDR3 here is CASSPYRTGAYGYTF. For the CDR3, the DNA is TGTGCCAGCAGTCCATACCGGACAGGAGCCTATGGCTACACCTTC.

The genes are TRBV2 and TRBJ2-5; 7 bases match TRBD2. Germline V gives CDR1 SNHLY, CDR2 FYNNEI. The V segment lost 0 bases and the J segment 1 base; nucleotides outside the gene matches: 11. The CDR3 loop spans 18 amino acids. The CDR3 is CASSEALLSPGGQETQYF. CDR3 bases: TGTGCCAGCAGTGAAGCGCTTCTGTCCCCGGGGGGCCAAGAGACCCAGTACTTC.

The chain employs TRBV11-2 and TRBJ2-1; 7 nucleotides agree with TRBD1. The CDR3 consists of 16 residues. V shed 5 bases and J 3 bases; nucleotides not matched to a gene: 10. Germline CDR1 reads SGHAT; CDR2 reads FQNNGV. The CDR3 DNA reads TGTGCCAGCAGCCCCCGGACAGGCCAAAGCTACAATGAGCAGTTCTTC. Residues: CASSPRTGQSYNEQFF.

J is TRBJ2-1 and V is TRBV10-3; TRBD2 is a possible D gene (5 bases). Germline V lookup: CDR1 ENHRY, CDR2 SYGVKD. Trimming cost V 3 bases and J 8 bases, with 8 bases left between them. CDR3 length equals 12 residues. CDR3 DNA sequence: TGTGCCATCAGTGAACTAGGCCATGAGCAGTTCTTC. It codes for CAISELGHEQFF.

The chain recombines TRBV2 with TRBJ2-7, with TRBD2 matching 8 bases. Germline V gene sequence: CDR1 SNHLY, CDR2 FYNNEI. The junction had 4 bases not matched to a gene; V was cut back by 7 bases and J by 2 bases. The length of the CDR3 is 13 residues. CDR3 nucleotide sequence: TGTGCCAGCAACGAGCGGGGGCCCTACGAGCAGTACTTC. This encodes CASNERGPYEQYF.

The V gene is TRBV27, the J gene TRBJ2-3, with 10 bases lining up with TRBD1. Germline CDR1 MNHEY, CDR2 SMNVEV (reference sequence). After removal of 2 bases from V and 6 bases from J, the junction contained 14 bases not matched to a gene. The CDR3 runs 18 residues. The CDR3 DNA is TGTGCCAGCAGTTTACAAGGATTCGGGACAGGGGCGGGGGATACGCAGTATTTT. Its protein is CASSLQGFGTGAGDTQYF.

This chain connects TRBV6-5 to TRBJ1-2; no clear D. The CDR3 spans 13 residues. V lost 5 bases and J 5 bases, leaving 12 bases between the germline ends. CDR1 MNHEY and CDR2 SVGAGI come from the germline V gene. The CDR3 DNA follows: TGTGCCAGCAGTACCTCCGAAGCTTATGGCTACACCTTC. Its protein product is CASSTSEAYGYTF.

The chain carries TRBV19 and TRBJ2-1; 12 nucleotides match TRBD2. After removal of 6 bases from V and 0 bases from J, the junction contained 12 bases not matched to a gene. This CDR3 has 19 residues. Germline V gene data show CDR1 as LNHDA and CDR2 as SQIVND (reference sequence). The CDR3 DNA reads as TGTGCCAGTAGAAAACCGGGACTAGCGGGCCGGAGCTCCTACAATGAGCAGTTCTTC. Translated, it gives CASRKPGLAGRSSYNEQFF.